These 31 T cell receptor beta chains share one sample of origin, sequenced in a study of T cells in Graves' hyperthyroidism and ophthalmopathy. The TCR beta CDR3 regions underwent amplification using RNA transcripts as the source. First-round RT-PCR with HTBI primers amplified the TCR CDR3 region. One entry per CDR3 protein results from TCRdb running MiXCR on the multiplex PCR reads. The sample records some 760,000 distinct CDR3 sequences, 12% to 15% being singletons. The sequencing input was blood. Receptors originate from a woman aged 18 to 35 with Graves' hyperthyroidism.

V gene TRBV28 combines with J gene TRBJ2-7; 10 bases are a match to TRBD2. The J segment lost 2 bases and the V segment lost 2 bases, leaving 12 bases of the junction unmatched. Germline V gene lookup returns CDR1 MDHEN and CDR2 SYDVKM. CDR3 length: 18 amino acids. The DNA for the CDR3 is TGTGCCAGCAGTTTAGAGGGGGCTAGCGGGAGCTTCGCCTACGAGCAGTACTTC. Translating gives CASSLEGASGSFAYEQYF. The complete variable domain, with remaining parts taken from reference TRBV28 and TRBJ2-7, reads DVKVTQSSRYLVKRTGEKVFLECVQDMDHENMFWYRQDPGLGLRLIYFSYDVKMKEKGDIPEGYSVSREKKERFSLILESASTNQTSMYLCASSLEGASGSFAYEQYFGPGTRLTVT.

This clonotype was observed many times. The chain links TRBV18 to TRBJ2-7; D possibly corresponds to TRBD1 (6 bases). Germline V gene data show CDR1 as KGHSH and CDR2 as LQKENI. Trimming removed 2 bases from V and 6 bases from J, with 11 bases in between. The CDR3 runs to 13 residues. The CDR3, as DNA: TGTGCCAGCTCACCAGGGAAAGGGGGCGAGCAGTACTTC. Amino acid sequence: CASSPGKGGEQYF.

This clonotype was detected ten times or more. The chain couples TRBV6-2 or TRBV6-3 to TRBJ2-3; the D gene is possibly TRBD2 (5 bases). V was clipped by 0 bases and J by 2 bases, with 9 bases between them. From germline, CDR1 is MNHEY and CDR2 SVGEGT. This CDR3 comprises 15 residues. CDR3 nucleotides: TGTGCCAGCAGTTACTCATCCGGGAACACAGATACGCAGTATTTT. Protein: CASSYSSGNTDTQYF.

The chain couples TRBV5-1 to TRBJ2-7; TRBD2 agrees at 7 bases. V dropped 4 bases and J dropped 7; count of bases not matched to a gene: 11. This CDR3 has 14 residues. Germline assignment: CDR1 SGHRS and CDR2 YFSETQ. The CDR3 loop reads CASSPSGEGREQYF. The CDR3, as DNA: TGCGCCAGCAGCCCCAGCGGGGAGGGAAGGGAGCAGTACTTC.

This clonotype was observed a few times. The chain recombines TRBV20-1 with TRBJ2-5, with D uncertain. The length of the CDR3 is 13 residues. V lost 1 base, J lost 14 bases, and 20 bases lay in between. Germline V gives CDR1 DFQATT, CDR2 SNEGSKA (reference sequence). The chain's CDR3 is CSARGRAPDTFYF. The CDR3 DNA reads as TGCAGTGCTAGAGGCCGGGCCCCCGACACATTCTACTTC.

The chain is built from TRBV20-1 and TRBJ2-5; no reliable D call. V was trimmed by 5 bases and J by 2 bases, leaving 15 bases between them. There are 14 residues in the CDR3. The germline CDR1 and CDR2 sequences are DFQATT and SNEGSKA (reference sequence). The CDR3 region has the DNA TGCAGTGCTCGGCCGGTCAGAGGACAAGAGACCCAGTACTTC. As protein: CSARPVRGQETQYF.

V and J are TRBV7-9 and TRBJ2-3; 10 bases line up with TRBD2. The length of the CDR3 is 16 residues. Germline loops: CDR1 SEHNR, CDR2 FQNEAQ (reference sequence). V trimming: 1 base; J trimming: 5 bases; junction bases outside the gene matches: 6. CDR3 in DNA: TGTGCCAGCAGCTTAGAAGCGGGAGGGCCCATAGATACGCAGTATTTT. This encodes CASSLEAGGPIDTQYF.

This clonotype was counted only a few times. This chain connects TRBV12-3 or TRBV12-4 to TRBJ1-1, with a tentative D call TRBD1 (5 bases). V shed 7 bases and J shed 10 bases, with 19 bases lying between them. The CDR3 consists of 13 residues. DNA of the CDR3: TGTGCCAGCACTGAGCACATCGGGGGAGGAGCTTTCTTT. Residues: CASTEHIGGGAFF.

In its sample, this clonotype was seen a few times. The chain carries TRBV7-6 and TRBJ2-5, with D unresolved. The CDR3 is 15 amino acids. Per germline, CDR1 SGHVS and CDR2 FNYEAQ. Trimming left V 5 bases short and J 5 bases short, with 18 bases between. For the CDR3, the DNA is TGTGCCAGCAGCCCCCAATCCTCGGGCCAGGAGACCCAGTACTTC. Protein: CASSPQSSGQETQYF.

This clonotype was seen ten or more times. V is TRBV7-9 and J is TRBJ2-7; tentatively, D is TRBD2 (6 bases). V was clipped by 5 bases and J by 0 bases, with 14 bases between them. This CDR3 is built from 15 residues. The germline gives CDR1 SEHNR, CDR2 FQNEAQ (reference sequence). CDR3 in DNA: TGTGCCAGCAGCCTCCCAGGGACTCTCTCCTACGAGCAGTACTTC. It yields the protein CASSLPGTLSYEQYF.

Ten or more counts support this clonotype. The V gene is TRBV18, the J gene TRBJ2-2; D is unresolved. The CDR3 runs 11 residues. V was trimmed by 2 bases and J by 6 bases, leaving 1 base between them. Germline-derived CDR1 and CDR2 are KGHSH and LQKENI. The CDR3, as DNA: TGTGCCAGCTCACCATCCGGGGAGCTGTTTTTT. Its protein is CASSPSGELFF. The complete variable domain, with remaining parts taken from reference TRBV18 and TRBJ2-2, reads NAGVMQNPRHLVRRRGQEARLRCSPMKGHSHVYWYRQLPEEGLKFMVYLQKENIIDESGMPKERFSAEFPKEGPSILRIQQVVRGDSAAYFCASSPSGELFFGEGSRLTVL.

Only a few counts were recorded for this clonotype. A read error is possible here, since a much larger clone lies one base away. The chain has TRBV3-1 and TRBJ2-1; TRBD1 aligns across 10 bases. V was pared by 4 bases and J by 4 bases, with 4 bases of the junction left unmatched. The CDR3 has 15 residues. Germline V gene data show CDR1 as LGHDT and CDR2 as YNNKEL (reference sequence). CDR3 in DNA: TGTGCCAGCAGCCGCGGGACAGGGGAGTACAATGAGCAGTTCTTC. Protein: CASSRGTGEYNEQFF.

This clonotype was counted at least ten times. The chain combines TRBV5-1 with TRBJ1-2; 8 nucleotides agree with TRBD1. V was pared by 4 bases and J by 6 bases, with 8 bases of the junction left unmatched. The CDR3 is 14 amino acids. CDR1 and CDR2 from the germline V gene are SGHRS and YFSETQ. CDR3 amino acids: CASSPRQGRDGYTF. For the CDR3, the DNA is TGCGCCAGCAGCCCACGACAGGGGCGAGATGGCTACACCTTC.

The sample holds many counts of this clonotype. The chain has TRBV7-8 and TRBJ2-3; 7 bases agree with TRBD2. The CDR3 contains 16 residues. Germline CDR1 is SGHVS and CDR2 is FQNEAQ. The ends lost 0 bases at V and 3 bases at J; junction bases unmatched: 6. CDR3 region: CASSLARTRETDTQYF. CDR3 DNA: TGTGCCAGCAGCTTAGCTCGGACTAGAGAAACAGATACGCAGTATTTT.

This chain joins TRBV27 and TRBJ2-6; 11 bases match TRBD2. V lost 2 bases to trimming and J lost 0 bases; unmatched junction nucleotides: 6. The germline CDR1 and CDR2 sequences are MNHEY and SMNVEV (reference sequence). The CDR3 totals 19 residues. CDR3 DNA: TGTGCCAGCAGTTTAAGACTAGCGGGGTACCTCTCTGGGGCCAACGTCCTGACTTTC. It yields the protein CASSLRLAGYLSGANVLTF.

This clonotype was detected once. The rearrangement uses TRBV19 and TRBJ1-6; D is undetermined. V was shortened by 5 bases and J by 0 bases, with 11 bases between the two germline ends. CDR1 is LNHDA, CDR2 SQIVND, per germline (reference sequence). The CDR3 is made up of 16 amino acids. The CDR3 here is CASSPVASSYNSPLHF. The DNA of the CDR3 is TGTGCCAGTAGTCCGGTCGCCAGCTCCTATAATTCACCCCTCCACTTT.

The J gene is TRBJ1-1, the V gene TRBV6-2 or TRBV6-3, with D unclear. Deletions cut 0 bases from V and 10 bases from J, with 9 bases between. CDR1 is MNHEY and CDR2 is SVGEGT in the germline V gene. The CDR3 loop spans 12 amino acids. The CDR3 loop is CASSYSAGVAFF. The CDR3 coding sequence is TGTGCCAGCAGTTACTCGGCCGGGGTAGCTTTCTTT.

There are many counts of this clonotype. The V and J genes are TRBV3-1 and TRBJ2-3; D is possibly TRBD2 (6 bases). The CDR3 is 12 amino acids. CDR1 is LGHDT, CDR2 YNNKEL, per germline (reference sequence). CDR3 in amino acids: CGGDRRVDTQYF. The CDR3 nucleotides read TGTGGCGGGGACCGACGAGTCGATACGCAGTATTTT.

The chain carries TRBV20-1 and TRBJ1-5; TRBD1 agrees at 7 bases. The CDR3 runs 13 residues. CDR1 and CDR2 from the germline V gene are DFQATT and SNEGSKA (reference sequence). After removal of 3 bases from V and 5 bases from J, the junction contained 4 bases not matched to a gene. The chain's CDR3 is CSASRQGDQPQHF. Here the CDR3 DNA reads TGCAGTGCTAGTAGGCAGGGGGATCAGCCCCAGCATTTT.

This clonotype was observed many times. The J gene is TRBJ2-3, the V gene TRBV10-3; 8 bases are a match to TRBD2. This CDR3 is 15 amino acids long. Germline V gene lookup returns CDR1 ENHRY and CDR2 SYGVKD. The ends lost 4 bases at V and 5 bases at J; junction bases unmatched: 8. CDR3 nucleotide sequence: TGTGCCATCAGTGCAACTAGCGGTGCCAGAGATACGCAGTATTTT. Its protein is CAISATSGARDTQYF.

This clonotype showed up just a few times. V is TRBV25-1 and J is TRBJ2-3, with D perhaps TRBD2 (6 bases). The germline gives CDR1 MGHDK, CDR2 SYGVNS. This CDR3 comprises 17 residues. The V end lost 3 bases, the J end lost 0 bases, and 16 bases lay between the germline ends. The CDR3 reads CASSELVAGTSTDTQYF. CDR3 bases: TGTGCCAGCAGTGAGTTAGTGGCGGGAACTAGCACAGATACGCAGTATTTT.

In its sample, this clonotype was seen a few times. V gene TRBV4-1 combines with J gene TRBJ1-2, with 10 nucleotides matching TRBD1. The CDR3 extends over 15 amino acids. Germline V CDR1 and CDR2: MGHRA, YSYEKL. The V segment lost 4 bases and the J segment 2 bases; nucleotides outside the gene matches: 4. CDR3 residues: CASSRDRGSNYGYTF. The DNA of the CDR3 is TGCGCCAGCAGCCGGGACAGGGGATCGAACTATGGCTACACCTTC.

The chain combines TRBV6-4 with TRBJ2-2; 8 positions agree with TRBD2. The CDR3 has 14 amino acids. Losses at the gene ends were 2 bases for V and 4 bases for J; bases not matched to a gene: 0. Per the germline V gene, CDR1 is MRHNA and CDR2 is SNTAGT. CDR3 sequence: CASSDGTSTGELFF. Written as DNA, the CDR3 is TGTGCCAGCAGTGACGGGACTAGCACCGGGGAGCTGTTTTTT.

V is TRBV27 and J is TRBJ2-2; the match to TRBD1 covers 10 bases. Germline assignment: CDR1 MNHEY and CDR2 SMNVEV (reference sequence). J gave up 5 bases and V 4 bases, and 13 bases lay outside the gene matches. This CDR3 has 18 amino acids. The CDR3 loop is CASSSLRQGAWTTGELFF. In DNA, the CDR3 is TGTGCCAGCAGTTCCCTTCGACAGGGGGCATGGACTACCGGGGAGCTGTTTTTT.

This clonotype was detected ten times or more. The chain has TRBV28 and TRBJ2-7; D not certain. Per the germline V gene, CDR1 is MDHEN and CDR2 is SYDVKM. CDR3 length: 13 residues. Trimming left V 3 bases short and J 2 bases short, with 8 bases between. The CDR3 coding sequence is TGTGCCAGCAGTTTGAAGTCCCCCTACGAGCAGTACTTC. Protein product: CASSLKSPYEQYF.

This chain connects TRBV29-1 to TRBJ2-7; TRBD1 matches at 9 bases. The CDR3 consists of 15 residues. The germline gives CDR1 SQVTM, CDR2 ANQGSEA. J gave up 3 bases and V 2 bases, and 8 bases lay outside the gene matches. CDR3 in amino acids: CSVELSGTGNYEQYF. CDR3 in DNA: TGCAGCGTTGAACTCTCCGGGACAGGGAACTACGAGCAGTACTTC.

The chain links TRBV6-2 or TRBV6-3 to TRBJ2-3; D ambiguous. The V end was cut by 2 bases, the J end by 2 bases, with 8 bases between. Germline V gives CDR1 MNHEY, CDR2 SVGEGT. This CDR3 has 14 residues. CDR3 nucleotide sequence: TGTGCCAGCAGTTACCGACGGATCACAGATACGCAGTATTTT. Translation gives CASSYRRITDTQYF.

In its sample, this clonotype was seen a few times. The chain is built from TRBV7-2 and TRBJ1-2; tentatively, D is TRBD1 (5 bases). This CDR3 region has 15 residues. Trimming removed 6 bases at V and 3 bases at J, with 17 bases between. CDR1 is SGHTA, CDR2 FQGNSA, per germline. CDR3 protein: CASRSPKGFDYGYTF. For the CDR3, the DNA is TGTGCCAGCAGGTCACCAAAGGGGTTCGACTATGGCTACACCTTC.

The V gene is TRBV4-2, the J gene TRBJ2-5, with D perhaps matching TRBD2 (6 bases). V lost 1 base to trimming and J lost 2 bases, with 14 bases between them. This CDR3 has 16 residues. Germline V gene sequence: CDR1 LGHNA, CDR2 YNFKEQ. In DNA form, the CDR3 reads TGTGCCAGCAGCCAAGTCCGTAGCGGAATGCAAGAGACCCAGTACTTC. Protein sequence: CASSQVRSGMQETQYF.

CDR3 amino acids: CAISDPGAGDQPQHF. The DNA for the CDR3 is TGTGCCATCAGTGACCCAGGGGCTGGGGATCAGCCCCAGCATTTT. The V call is TRBV10-3, the J call TRBJ1-5; weak D call: TRBD1 (6 bases). Germline loops: CDR1 ENHRY, CDR2 SYGVKD. Trimming took 3 bases from V and 5 from J, leaving 14 bases between them. This CDR3 comprises 15 residues.

This clonotype was picked up a small number of times. The chain uses TRBV28 and TRBJ2-7; D is unclear. V dropped 7 bases and J dropped 6 bases, with 19 bases sitting between them. This CDR3 has 14 residues. Per germline, CDR1 MDHEN and CDR2 SYDVKM. CDR3 region: CASTPNPPTGEQYF. CDR3 in DNA: TGTGCCAGCACCCCCAACCCGCCGACCGGCGAGCAGTACTTC.